Below, 19 T cell receptor beta chains from the same sample are listed, as sequenced in a study of shared clonotypes between healthy human individuals. CD8 cells classed as naive were CD45RO-negative and positively selected for CCR7, excluding terminally differentiated effector memory CD45RA+ cells. The repertoire was sequenced with immunoSEQ multiplex PCR; TCRdb's copy has only in-frame clones and lacks some. Among around 2,000,000 clones listed, over 85% were seen once. The sample taken for sequencing was naive CD8+ T cells sorted from blood. These receptors were taken from a man aged 18 to 35 in good health.

This clone occurred a few times. An end of the junction does not agree with germline; a read error may underlie this. Other DNA sequences within the sample encode an identical CDR3. V and J are TRBV7-7 and TRBJ2-7; a weak D match, TRBD2 (5 bases). This CDR3 spans 13 amino acids. Germline values: CDR1 SSHAT, CDR2 FNYEAQ (reference sequence). CDR3 sequence reads: CASSLAGAYEQYF. The CDR3 bases are TGTGCTAGCAGCTTAGCCGGGGCCTACGAGCAGTACTTC.

This sequence joins TRBV2 and TRBJ1-1; 9 bases are shared with TRBD1. V shed 8 bases and J 2 bases; nucleotides not matched to a gene: 15. Germline V lookup: CDR1 SNHLY, CDR2 FYNNEI. This CDR3 spans 17 amino acids. The CDR3 reads CASGGAWGQGINTEAFF. In DNA form, the CDR3 reads TGTGCCAGCGGAGGGGCCTGGGGACAGGGCATAAACACTGAAGCTTTCTTT.

This sequence joins TRBV6-1 and TRBJ2-5; 8 bases map to TRBD2. J lost 5 bases, V lost 1 base, and 3 bases had no gene match. CDR1 is MNHNS and CDR2 is SASEGT in the germline V gene. CDR3 size: 14 residues. CDR3 bases: TGTGCCAGCAGTGAAGTAGCGGGAAGGGAGACCCAGTACTTC. This encodes CASSEVAGRETQYF.

As for this clone: Other DNA variants within this sample encode the same CDR3. The chain combines TRBV27 with TRBJ1-5; D perhaps matches TRBD1 (5 bases). The CDR3 runs to 14 residues. Germline lookup yields CDR1 MNHEY and CDR2 SMNVEV (reference sequence). Trimming cost V 2 bases and J 3 bases, with 8 bases left between them. CDR3 bases: TGTGCCAGCAGTTTAGGGGGTCCCAATCAGCCCCAGCATTTT. This encodes CASSLGGPNQPQHF.

V and J are TRBV27 and TRBJ2-7; either TRBD1 or TRBD2 may fit D (5 bases each). Trimming cost V 4 bases and J 6 bases, with 19 bases left between them. The CDR3 consists of 15 residues. Germline loops: CDR1 MNHEY, CDR2 SMNVEV (reference sequence). CDR3 protein: CASSWGPGPWPEQYF. CDR3 nucleotide sequence: TGTGCCAGCAGTTGGGGACCCGGGCCCTGGCCCGAGCAGTACTTC.

CDR3 DNA: TGTGCCAGCAGCCAAGTCAGGGACAGCTACAATGAGCAGTTCTTC. It translates to CASSQVRDSYNEQFF. The chain couples TRBV4-2 to TRBJ2-1; TRBD1 matches at 7 bases. The germline CDR1 and CDR2 sequences are LGHNA and YNFKEQ. V shed 1 base and J 3 bases; nucleotides not matched to a gene: 3. The CDR3 sequence is 15 residues long.

The chain is built from TRBV2 and TRBJ1-1, with D tentatively TRBD1 (5 bases). Trimming cost V 8 bases and J 2 bases, with 15 bases left between them. CDR1 and CDR2 (germline): SNHLY, FYNNEI. This CDR3 is built from 14 residues. The CDR3 here is CASDLGTLNTEAFF. The CDR3 nucleotides are TGTGCCAGCGACCTTGGGACCCTAAACACTGAAGCTTTCTTT.

Remarks on this clone: Distinct nucleotide sequences in the sample also encode this CDR3. The chain recombines TRBV5-1 with TRBJ2-1, with D maybe TRBD2 (7 bases). The CDR3 loop spans 12 amino acids. The V end lost 2 bases, the J end lost 8 bases, and 8 bases lay between the germline ends. Germline-derived CDR1 and CDR2 are SGHRS and YFSETQ. DNA for the CDR3: TGCGCCAGCAGCTTCGGGGGGCATGAGCAGTTCTTC. Its protein product is CASSFGGHEQFF.

V gene TRBV27 combines with J gene TRBJ1-1, with D possibly matching TRBD1 (6 bases). V shed 5 bases and J shed 5 bases, with 21 bases lying between them. This CDR3 is built from 16 residues. In germline, CDR1 is MNHEY, CDR2 SMNVEV (reference sequence). The CDR3 is CASSVTGTLFETEAFF. The CDR3 DNA follows: TGTGCCAGCAGTGTAACAGGGACCCTGTTCGAAACTGAAGCTTTCTTT.

This chain joins TRBV15 and TRBJ2-4; D not certain. The CDR3 contains 20 residues. Germline CDR1 LNHNV, CDR2 YYDKDF (reference sequence). The ends were cut back, 0 bases at V and 0 bases at J, with 21 bases in the middle. CDR3 region: CATSRDAENSLQLAKNIQYF. The CDR3 coding sequence is TGTGCCACCAGCAGAGATGCGGAGAACAGTCTCCAGTTAGCCAAAAACATTCAGTACTTC. Full variable domain (rest looked up from reference TRBV15 and TRBJ2-4): DAMVIQNPRYQVTQFGKPVTLSCSQTLNHNVMYWYQQKSSQAPKLLFHYYDKDFNNEADTPDNFQSRRPNTSFCFLDIRSPGLGDTAMYLCATSRDAENSLQLAKNIQYFGAGTRLSVL.

In nucleotides, the CDR3 is TGTGCCAGCCGAACCCTGACAGGGAAGAGTGAAAAACTGTTTTTT. Translating gives CASRTLTGKSEKLFF. This chain joins TRBV11-2 and TRBJ1-4; 7 nucleotides agree with TRBD1. V lost 8 bases and J lost 7; bases outside the gene matches: 13. Per germline, CDR1 SGHAT and CDR2 FQNNGV. CDR3 length: 15 amino acids.

The chain joins TRBV5-6 to TRBJ2-7; 8 nucleotides match TRBD1. This CDR3 has 16 amino acids. Germline values: CDR1 SGHDT, CDR2 YYEEEE. The junction had 7 bases not matched to a gene; V was cut back by 0 bases and J by 2 bases. The CDR3 sequence: CASSLDRGSGPYEQYF. As DNA, the CDR3 is TGTGCCAGCAGCTTGGACAGGGGGTCGGGACCCTACGAGCAGTACTTC. Drawing the rest from reference TRBV5-6 and TRBJ2-7, the complete variable domain is DAGVTQSPTHLIKTRGQQVTLRCSPKSGHDTVSWYQQALGQGPQFIFQYYEEEERQRGNFPDRFSGHQFPNYSSELNVNALLLGDSALYLCASSLDRGSGPYEQYFGPGTRLTVT.

V gene TRBV14 combines with J gene TRBJ2-2; the D gene is possibly TRBD1 (6 bases). Germline CDR1 reads SGHDN; CDR2 reads FVKESK. This CDR3 region has 14 residues. V was cut by 3 bases and J by 6 bases, with 11 bases left in between. The CDR3 region is CASSHNRQAGELFF. The CDR3 region has the DNA TGTGCCAGCAGCCACAACAGACAGGCCGGGGAGCTGTTTTTT.

The gene calls are TRBV30 and TRBJ2-5, with D possibly TRBD2 on 6 matching bases. This CDR3 comprises 12 residues. The germline CDR1 and CDR2 sequences are GTSNPN and SVGIG (reference sequence). Trimming left V 1 base short and J 9 bases short, with 12 bases between. The CDR3: CAWSGTGGAQYF. Written as DNA, the CDR3 is TGTGCCTGGAGTGGTACCGGAGGGGCCCAGTACTTC.

In the case of this clone: Different DNA sequences within this sample yield the same CDR3. The gene calls are TRBV27 and TRBJ2-7, with unresolved D. Trimming left V 4 bases short and J 5 bases short, with 12 bases between. Germline CDR1 is MNHEY and CDR2 is SMNVEV (reference sequence). This CDR3 region has 13 residues. The CDR3 here is CASSYGLADEQYF. In nucleotides, the CDR3 is TGTGCCAGCAGTTACGGGTTGGCGGACGAGCAGTACTTC.

This chain uses TRBV12-2 with TRBJ1-1. TRBV12-2 is marked as a pseudogene. This CDR3 has 17 residues. This chain's CDR3 is CASRLDGAGAMNTEAFF. The CDR3 nucleotides are TGTGCAAGTCGCTTAGATGGTGCGGGGGCCATGAACACTGAAGCTTTCTTT.

CDR3 in DNA: TGTGCCAGCAACGTTAGGAACTGGATCGGCGATACCACTGAAGCTTTCTTT. Translation: CASNVRNWIGDTTEAFF. The J gene is TRBJ1-1, the V gene TRBV13; D gene uncertain. This CDR3 is built from 17 residues. CDR1 and CDR2 from the germline V gene are PRHDT and FYEKMQ (reference sequence). V lost 7 bases to trimming and J lost 4 bases, with 25 bases between them.

V is TRBV6-5 and J is TRBJ2-1, with D possibly matching TRBD2 (5 bases). The CDR3 loop spans 13 amino acids. The germline V gene encodes CDR1 MNHEY and CDR2 SVGAGI. Trimming removed 8 bases from V and 4 bases from J, with 12 bases in between. The CDR3 region is CASLGRVYNEQFF. The CDR3, as DNA: TGTGCCAGCCTTGGGCGGGTTTACAATGAGCAGTTCTTC.

CDR3 residues: CAWTPSPGLSSYEQYF. The DNA of the CDR3 is TGTGCCTGGACCCCCTCCCCGGGACTCAGCTCCTACGAGCAGTACTTC. The chain is built from TRBV30 and TRBJ2-7; D possibly corresponds to TRBD2 (6 bases). The CDR3 covers 16 residues. The germline V gene encodes CDR1 GTSNPN and CDR2 SVGIG (reference sequence). Between the trimmed V and J ends, which lost 4 bases and 0 bases, there was a span of 19 bases.